One sample yielded the 2 T cell receptor beta chains listed below, sequenced in a study of shared clonotypes between healthy human individuals. Generated by immunoSEQ multiplex PCR, the TCRdb table keeps only in-frame clones and is missing some. Found here are roughly 700,000 clones, 90% of them singletons; the top ten hold 34%. Sample: memory CD8+ T cells from PBMCs. The subset denotes: CD45RO+ cells pooled with CCR7-negative TemRA cells. All receptors come from a man between 18 and 35 years old in good health. Some clones in this sample may be carry-over from other donors' samples.

The chain has TRBV19 and TRBJ2-4; weak D call: TRBD2 (5 bases). CDR3 length equals 14 residues. Germline lookup yields CDR1 LNHDA and CDR2 SQIVND (reference sequence). Trimming removed 10 bases from V and 0 bases from J, with 13 bases in between. CDR3 sequence reads: CATNPGRAKNIQYF. The CDR3 region has the DNA TGTGCCACTAACCCGGGGAGAGCCAAAAACATTCAGTACTTC. Supplemented by reference TRBV19 and TRBJ2-4, the full variable domain reads DGGITQSPKYLFRKEGQNVTLSCEQNLNHDAMYWYRQDPGQGLRLIYYSQIVNDFQKGDIAEGYSVSREKKESFPLTVTSAQKNPTAFYLCATNPGRAKNIQYFGAGTRLSVL.

This chain uses TRBV9 with TRBJ1-6; perhaps TRBD1 as D (5 bases). From germline, CDR1 is SGDLS and CDR2 YYNGEE. CDR3 length: 15 amino acids. V lost 4 bases, J lost 5 bases, and 13 bases lay in between. CDR3 region: CASSPGGDHNSPLHF. The CDR3 nucleotides are TGTGCCAGCAGCCCCGGAGGGGACCATAATTCACCCCTCCACTTT.